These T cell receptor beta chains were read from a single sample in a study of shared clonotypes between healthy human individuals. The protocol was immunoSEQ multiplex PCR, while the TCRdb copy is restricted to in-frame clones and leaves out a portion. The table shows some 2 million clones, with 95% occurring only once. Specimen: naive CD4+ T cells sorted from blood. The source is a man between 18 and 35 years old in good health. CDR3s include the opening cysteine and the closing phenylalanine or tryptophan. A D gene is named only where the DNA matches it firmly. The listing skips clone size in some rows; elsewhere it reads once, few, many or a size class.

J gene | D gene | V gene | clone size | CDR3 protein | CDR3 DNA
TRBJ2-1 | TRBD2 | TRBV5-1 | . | CASKYGTSYNEQFF | TGCGCCAGCAAGTATGGGACTAGCTACAATGAGCAGTTCTTC
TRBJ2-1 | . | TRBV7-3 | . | CASSAERGGQFF | TGTGCCAGCAGCGCAGAGAGGGGCGGGCAGTTCTTC
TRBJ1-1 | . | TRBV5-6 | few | CASSLEEGWINTEAFF | TGTGCCAGCAGCTTGGAGGAAGGGTGGATTAACACTGAAGCTTTCTTT
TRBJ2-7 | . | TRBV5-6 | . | CASSFTGRYNYEQYF | TGTGCCAGCAGCTTTACCGGCCGCTATAACTACGAGCAGTACTTC
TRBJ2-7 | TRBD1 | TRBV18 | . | CASSPGTGITRYEQYF | TGTGCCAGCTCACCCGGGACAGGGATTACTAGATACGAGCAGTACTTC
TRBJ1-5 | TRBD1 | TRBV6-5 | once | CASSYGTGGNQPQHF | TGTGCCAGCAGTTACGGTACAGGGGGCAATCAGCCCCAGCATTTT
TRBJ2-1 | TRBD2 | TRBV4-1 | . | CASSQPLAGGRGEQFF | TGCGCCAGCAGCCAACCTTTAGCGGGGGGACGCGGTGAGCAGTTCTTC
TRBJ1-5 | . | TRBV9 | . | CASSGADGEPQHF | TGTGCCAGCAGCGGGGCAGACGGGGAGCCCCAGCATTTT
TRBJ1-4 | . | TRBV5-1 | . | CASSPGRIATNEKLFF | TGCGCCAGCAGCCCGGGACGGATTGCAACTAATGAAAAACTGTTTTTT
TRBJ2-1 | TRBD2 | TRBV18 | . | CASSPWGGVGNEQFF | TGTGCCAGCTCACCATGGGGGGGGGTTGGCAATGAGCAGTTCTTC
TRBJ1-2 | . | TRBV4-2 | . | CASSGNLQGYTF | TGTGCCAGCAGCGGTAATCTACAAGGCTACACCTTC
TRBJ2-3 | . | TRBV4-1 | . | CASSQVGGSSTDTQYF | TGCGCCAGCAGCCAAGTGGGCGGTTCTAGCACAGATACGCAGTATTTT
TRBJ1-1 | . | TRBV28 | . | CASSRLETENTEAFF | TGTGCCAGCAGTCGACTTGAGACAGAGAACACTGAAGCTTTCTTT
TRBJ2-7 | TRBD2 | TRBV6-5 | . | CASSYSWTSGLGQYF | TGTGCCAGCAGTTACTCTTGGACTAGCGGACTCGGGCAGTACTTC
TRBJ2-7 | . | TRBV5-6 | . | CASTPSGQRSYEQYF | TGTGCCAGCACCCCGTCCGGACAGCGTTCCTACGAGCAGTACTTC
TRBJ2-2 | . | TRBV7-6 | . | CASSRGRITGELFF | TGTGCCAGCAGCCGGGGCAGGATCACCGGGGAGCTGTTTTTT
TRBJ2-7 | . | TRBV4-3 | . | CASSPGTHSYEQYF | TGCGCCAGCAGCCCCGGGACGCATTCCTACGAGCAGTACTTC
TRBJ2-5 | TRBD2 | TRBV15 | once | CATSRDGLAEETQYF | TGTGCCACCAGCAGAGATGGACTAGCCGAAGAGACCCAGTACTTC
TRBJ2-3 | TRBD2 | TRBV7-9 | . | CASTGTSGGISTDTQYF | TGTGCCAGCACCGGGACTAGCGGGGGGATTAGCACAGATACGCAGTATTTT
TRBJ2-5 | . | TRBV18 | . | CASSPASPKETQYF | TGTGCCAGCTCACCAGCGTCCCCCAAGGAGACCCAGTACTTC
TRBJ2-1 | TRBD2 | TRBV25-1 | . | CASSDRLAGVGNEQFF | TGTGCCAGCAGTGACCGACTAGCGGGGGTGGGCAATGAGCAGTTCTTC
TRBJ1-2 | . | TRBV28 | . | CASNLGGAGGYTF | TGTGCCAGCAACCTGGGGGGGGCTGGCGGCTACACCTTC
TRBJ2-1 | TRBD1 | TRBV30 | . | CAWSGTGVDEQFF | TGTGCCTGGAGTGGGACAGGGGTGGATGAGCAGTTCTTC
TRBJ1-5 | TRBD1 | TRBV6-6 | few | CASSDGTGNNQPQHF | TGTGCCAGCAGCGACGGGACAGGCAACAATCAGCCCCAGCATTTT
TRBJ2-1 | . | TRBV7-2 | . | CASSTWTDFYNEQFF | TGTGCCAGCAGCACGTGGACGGATTTCTACAATGAGCAGTTCTTC
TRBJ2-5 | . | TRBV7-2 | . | CASSLVGLVQETQYF | TGTGCCAGCAGCTTAGTTGGGCTAGTCCAAGAGACCCAGTACTTC
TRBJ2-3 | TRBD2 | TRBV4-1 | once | CASSQGQGAASGRGDTQYF | TGCGCCAGCAGCCAAGGGCAGGGGGCGGCTAGCGGGAGGGGAGATACGCAGTATTTT
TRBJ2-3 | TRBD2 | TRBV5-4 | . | CASSLAGGDTQYF | TGTGCCAGCAGCTTAGCGGGGGGAGATACGCAGTATTTT
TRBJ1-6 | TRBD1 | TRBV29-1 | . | CSVAGTGKYSPLHF | TGCAGCGTTGCAGGGACAGGGAAATATTCACCCCTCCACTTT
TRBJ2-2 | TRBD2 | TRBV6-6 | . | CASTSSGGSNTGELFF | TGTGCCAGCACATCTAGCGGGGGGTCAAACACCGGGGAGCTGTTTTTT
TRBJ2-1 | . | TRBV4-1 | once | CASSQDRVSYGGQFF | TGCGCCAGCAGCCAAGATAGGGTCTCATACGGGGGGCAGTTCTTC
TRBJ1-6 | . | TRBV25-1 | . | CASSRGAGQVSPLHF | TGTGCCAGCAGTCGGGGAGCAGGGCAGGTTTCACCCCTCCACTTT
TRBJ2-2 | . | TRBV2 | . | CAGKVNTGELFF | TGTGCCGGCAAGGTGAACACCGGGGAGCTGTTTTTT
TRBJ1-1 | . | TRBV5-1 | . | CASSLGSTLNTEAFF | TGCGCCAGCAGCTTGGGCAGTACCCTGAACACTGAAGCTTTCTTT
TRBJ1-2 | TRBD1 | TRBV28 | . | CASSSYQWTGGYTF | TGTGCCAGCAGTTCCTATCAGTGGACAGGCGGCTACACCTTC
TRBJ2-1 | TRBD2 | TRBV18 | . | CASSPGLAGGWPEQFF | TGTGCCAGCTCCCCGGGACTAGCGGGGGGGTGGCCTGAGCAGTTCTTC
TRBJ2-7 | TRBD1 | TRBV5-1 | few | CASSLGQGVYEQYF | TGCGCCAGCAGCTTGGGGCAGGGGGTCTACGAGCAGTACTTC
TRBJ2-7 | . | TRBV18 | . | CASSPQAGEQYF | TGTGCCAGCTCACCCCAGGCGGGGGAGCAGTACTTC
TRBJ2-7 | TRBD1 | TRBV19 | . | CASSPTGQGSLGQYF | TGTGCCAGTAGTCCAACTGGACAGGGTAGTCTAGGGCAGTACTTC
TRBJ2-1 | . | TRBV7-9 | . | CASSRFSYNEQFF | TGTGCCAGCAGCCGCTTTTCCTACAATGAGCAGTTCTTC
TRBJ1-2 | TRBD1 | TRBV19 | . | CASNSGTGAPNYGYTF | TGTGCCAGCAACTCCGGGACAGGAGCACCTAACTATGGCTACACCTTC